This T cell receptor beta chain derives from a study of T cells in Graves' hyperthyroidism and ophthalmopathy. Findings and caveats of the study: Appearing also in blood were most of the thyroid clonotypes expanded above 0.001. From stable hyperthyroidism, ophthalmopathy was set apart by a 13 V-J model. Model-based prediction identified ophthalmopathy a median about 6.8 months prior to its onset.

V shed 2 bases and J shed 11 bases, with 13 bases lying between them. From germline, CDR1 is ENHRY and CDR2 SYGVKD. The CDR3 sequence is 13 residues long. This clonotype showed up just a few times. What it recognizes is unknown. Amplified regions were TCR beta CDR3 sequences from RNA transcripts. Researchers ran a first-round RT-PCR on the TCR CDR3 using the HTBI primer set. Using its own MiXCR run on the multiplex PCR reads, TCRdb lists one record per CDR3 protein. The sample yields about 570,000 distinct CDR3 sequences, about 43% seen once. The chain links TRBV10-3 to TRBJ2-1, with D perhaps TRBD2 (6 bases). What was sequenced was peripheral blood or thyroid tissue (not recorded which). The sequence was obtained from an adult woman with Graves' disease, either hyperthyroidism or ophthalmopathy (not recorded which). The CDR3 spells CAISEEEGTKQFF. In DNA, the CDR3 is TGTGCCATCAGTGAGGAGGAGGGAACGAAGCAGTTCTTC.